The next 10 T cell receptor beta chains were all read from a single sample in a study of blood T cell repertoires in COVID-19. Profiled with immunoSEQ multiplex PCR; TCRdb holds only in-frame clones, not every one. The table shows about 300,000 clones, with roughly 90% occurring only once. Sequenced input: peripheral blood. Receptor source: a woman in her twenties or thirties with COVID-19, enrolled during active disease.

The DNA for the CDR3 is TGTGCCAGCAGTGAACTAGGACAGTGCTACACTGAAGCTTTCTTT. It encodes CASSELGQCYTEAFF. The genes are TRBV21-1 and TRBJ1-1; TRBD1 is the table's D call and was not checked against the DNA. TRBV21-1 is assigned pseudogene status. This CDR3 region has 15 residues.

The rearrangement uses TRBV5-4 and TRBJ1-6; a weak D match, TRBD1 (5 bases). The CDR3 has 16 amino acids. V was pared by 4 bases and J by 5 bases, with 16 bases between. Germline CDR1 reads SGHNT; CDR2 reads YYREEE (reference sequence). The CDR3 sequence: CASSPGGGVNNSPLHF. Written as DNA, the CDR3 is TGTGCCAGCAGCCCCGGGGGAGGGGTGAATAATTCACCCCTCCACTTT.

The gene calls are TRBV27 and TRBJ2-1, with 8 nucleotides matching TRBD2. Germline CDR1 reads MNHEY; CDR2 reads SMNVEV (reference sequence). V shed 5 bases, J shed 4 bases, and the junction held 7 bases outside the gene matches. The CDR3 sequence is 15 residues long. CDR3 sequence (DNA): TGTGCCAGCAGTCCCGGTGGCGGGGGGTACAATGAGCAGTTCTTC. Protein: CASSPGGGGYNEQFF.

V and J are TRBV28 and TRBJ1-1; D unresolved. V lost 5 bases to trimming and J lost 5 bases, with 15 bases between them. The germline V gene has CDR1 MDHEN and CDR2 SYDVKM. The CDR3 is 14 residues long. The CDR3, as DNA: TGTGCCAGCAGTGCCCCGTCATGGAGGACTGAAGCTTTCTTT. As protein: CASSAPSWRTEAFF.

The chain combines TRBV19 with TRBJ2-5, with TRBD1 matching 7 bases. Germline loops: CDR1 LNHDA, CDR2 SQIVND (reference sequence). The CDR3 spans 14 residues. The V segment lost 4 bases and the J segment 3 bases; nucleotides outside the gene matches: 5. CDR3 sequence (DNA): TGTGCCAGTAGTAACAGACAGGGAAAAGAGACCCAGTACTTC. It is translated as CASSNRQGKETQYF.

The count of this clone is one. The rearrangement uses TRBV10-2 and TRBJ1-6; D is unresolved. V lost 0 bases and J lost 5, with 5 bases in between. The CDR3 has 14 amino acids. The V gene's germline CDR1 is WSHSY and CDR2 SAAADI. The CDR3: CASSESRDNSPLHF. CDR3 in DNA: TGCGCCAGCAGTGAGTCGAGAGATAATTCACCCCTCCACTTT.

The DNA of the CDR3 is TGTGCCAGCAGCGGGCGGACAGGGGTTGATAATTCACCCCTCCACTTT. Its translation: CASSGRTGVDNSPLHF. This chain links TRBV5-6 with TRBJ1-6; 9 nucleotides line up with TRBD1. V lost 4 bases and J lost 5; bases outside the gene matches: 7. Per the germline V gene, CDR1 is SGHDT and CDR2 is YYEEEE. This CDR3 is built from 16 residues.

V and J are TRBV6-4 and TRBJ2-7, with a weak D call TRBD2 (5 bases). Germline CDR1 reads MRHNA; CDR2 reads SNTAGT. Trimming pared 6 bases from V and 6 bases from J, leaving 15 bases between. CDR3 length: 13 amino acids. CDR3: CASSATAGAEQYF. CDR3 in DNA: TGTGCCAGCAGCGCCACCGCGGGTGCCGAGCAGTACTTC.

The count of this clone is one. This chain joins TRBV19 and TRBJ1-3; the D is unclear. This CDR3 has 13 amino acids. CDR1 and CDR2 (germline): LNHDA, SQIVND (reference sequence). V dropped 5 bases and J dropped 0 bases, with 5 bases sitting between them. CDR3 sequence (DNA): TGTGCCAGTAGTCGGGGCTCTGGAAACACCATATATTTT. It codes for CASSRGSGNTIYF.

This clone was counted a few times. The chain joins TRBV12-3 or TRBV12-4 to TRBJ1-2, with D perhaps TRBD1 (6 bases). V lost 4 bases and J lost 5, with 8 bases in between. There are 12 residues in the CDR3. The CDR3 sequence: CASSSDRYGYTF. CDR3 in DNA: TGTGCCAGCAGTTCGGACAGATATGGCTACACCTTC.